This T cell receptor (beta chain) came from a study of shared clonotypes between healthy human individuals. This CDR3 is built from 15 residues. The germline V and J ends were trimmed by 6 bases and 5 bases, with 16 bases remaining between them. The germline CDR1 and CDR2 sequences are MNHEY and SMNVEV (reference sequence). Profiling relied on immunoSEQ multiplex PCR, and the TCRdb table lists in-frame clones only, not all of them. The table lists about 2.4 million clones, over 85% of them singletons. Sequenced: naive CD4+ T cells sorted from blood. Subset: CD45RA+ positively selected. The origin of this receptor is a man between 18 and 29 years old in good health. The genes are TRBV27 and TRBJ2-2, with D perhaps TRBD1 or TRBD2 (5 bases each). The chain's CDR3 is CASSNEGPRTGELFF. The CDR3 DNA follows: TGTGCCAGCAGCAATGAGGGACCGAGAACCGGGGAGCTGTTTTTT.